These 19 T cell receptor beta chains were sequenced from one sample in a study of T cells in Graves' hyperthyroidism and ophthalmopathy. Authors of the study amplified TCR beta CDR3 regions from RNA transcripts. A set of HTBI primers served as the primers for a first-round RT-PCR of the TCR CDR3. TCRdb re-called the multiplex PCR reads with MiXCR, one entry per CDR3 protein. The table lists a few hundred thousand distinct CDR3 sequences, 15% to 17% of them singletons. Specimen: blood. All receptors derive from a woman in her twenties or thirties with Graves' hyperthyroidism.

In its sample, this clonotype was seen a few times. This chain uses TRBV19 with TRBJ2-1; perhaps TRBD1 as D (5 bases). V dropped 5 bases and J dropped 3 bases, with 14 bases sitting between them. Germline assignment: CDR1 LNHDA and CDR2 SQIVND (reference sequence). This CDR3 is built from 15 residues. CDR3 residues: CASSPRTPIYNEQFF. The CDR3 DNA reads TGTGCCAGTAGTCCAAGGACACCCATCTACAATGAGCAGTTCTTC.

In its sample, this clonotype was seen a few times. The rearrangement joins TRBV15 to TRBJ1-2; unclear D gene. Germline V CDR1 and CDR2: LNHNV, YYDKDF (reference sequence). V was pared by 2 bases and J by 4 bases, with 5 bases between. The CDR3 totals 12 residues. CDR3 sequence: CATSRSAYGYTF. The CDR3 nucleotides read TGTGCCACCAGCAGATCTGCCTATGGCTACACCTTC.

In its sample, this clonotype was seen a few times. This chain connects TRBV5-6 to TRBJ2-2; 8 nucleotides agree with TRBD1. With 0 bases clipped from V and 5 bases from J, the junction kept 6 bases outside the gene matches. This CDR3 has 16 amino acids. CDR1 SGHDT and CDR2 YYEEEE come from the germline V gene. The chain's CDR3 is CASSLGTGYSTGELFF. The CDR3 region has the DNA TGTGCCAGCAGCTTGGGGACAGGGTATAGTACCGGGGAGCTGTTTTTT.

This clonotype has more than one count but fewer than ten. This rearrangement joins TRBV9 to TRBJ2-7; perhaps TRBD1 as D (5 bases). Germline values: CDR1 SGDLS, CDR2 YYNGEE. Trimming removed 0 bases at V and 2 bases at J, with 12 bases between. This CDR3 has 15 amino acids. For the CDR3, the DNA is TGTGCCAGCAGCGTAGATCCAGGGTCAACCTACGAGCAGTACTTC. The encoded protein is CASSVDPGSTYEQYF.

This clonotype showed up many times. Here the CDR3 reads CASSPGQGKDYGYTF. DNA for the CDR3: TGTGCCAGCAGTCCAGGACAGGGGAAGGACTATGGCTACACCTTC. This chain joins TRBV27 and TRBJ1-2, with 9 bases matching TRBD1. Germline CDR1 is MNHEY and CDR2 is SMNVEV (reference sequence). V lost 5 bases to trimming and J lost 3 bases; unmatched junction nucleotides: 7. The CDR3 covers 15 residues.

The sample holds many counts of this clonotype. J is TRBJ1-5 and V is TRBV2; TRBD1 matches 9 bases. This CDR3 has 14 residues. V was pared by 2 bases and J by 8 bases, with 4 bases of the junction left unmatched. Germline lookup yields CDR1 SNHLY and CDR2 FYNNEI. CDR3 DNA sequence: TGTGCCAGCAGTGAACTACAGGGGGCAGAGCCCCAGCATTTT. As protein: CASSELQGAEPQHF.

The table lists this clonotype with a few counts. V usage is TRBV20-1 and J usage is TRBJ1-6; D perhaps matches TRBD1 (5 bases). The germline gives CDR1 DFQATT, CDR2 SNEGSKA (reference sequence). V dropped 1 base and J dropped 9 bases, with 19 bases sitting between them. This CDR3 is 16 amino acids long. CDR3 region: CSARGLVGGPVSPLHF. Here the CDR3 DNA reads TGCAGTGCTAGAGGCCTGGTCGGGGGTCCAGTTTCACCCCTCCACTTT.

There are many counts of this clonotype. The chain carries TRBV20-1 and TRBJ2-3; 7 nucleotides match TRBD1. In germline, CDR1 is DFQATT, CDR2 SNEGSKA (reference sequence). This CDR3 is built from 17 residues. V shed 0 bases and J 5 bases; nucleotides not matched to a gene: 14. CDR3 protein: CSARDARDSPQGDTQYF. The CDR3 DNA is TGCAGTGCTAGAGACGCCCGGGACAGCCCTCAAGGAGATACGCAGTATTTT.

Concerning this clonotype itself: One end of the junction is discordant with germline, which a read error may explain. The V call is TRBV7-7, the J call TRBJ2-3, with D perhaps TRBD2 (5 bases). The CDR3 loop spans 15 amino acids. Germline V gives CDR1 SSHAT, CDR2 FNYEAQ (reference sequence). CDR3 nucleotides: TGTGCTAGCAGCTCCGGACTCGATCGCGCAGATACGCAGTATTTT. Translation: CASSSGLDRADTQYF.

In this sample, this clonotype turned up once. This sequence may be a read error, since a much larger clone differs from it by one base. CDR3 coding DNA: TGCAGTGCTAGTCGCGAGGGGTTGGGAGGGGGCAGCGAGCAGTACTTC. Its translation: CSASREGLGGGSEQYF. The chain is built from TRBV20-1 and TRBJ2-7; D tentatively fits TRBD1 or TRBD2 (7 bases each). This CDR3 spans 16 amino acids. Germline V gene data show CDR1 as DFQATT and CDR2 as SNEGSKA (reference sequence). The ends were cut back, 3 bases at V and 6 bases at J, with 24 bases in the middle.

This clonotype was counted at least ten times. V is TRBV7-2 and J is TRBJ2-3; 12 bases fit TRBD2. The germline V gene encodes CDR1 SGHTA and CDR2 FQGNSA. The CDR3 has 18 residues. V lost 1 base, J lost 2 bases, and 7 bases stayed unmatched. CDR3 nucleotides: TGTGCCAGCAGCTTAGGACTAGCGGGAGCAGGTTTCACAGATACGCAGTATTTT. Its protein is CASSLGLAGAGFTDTQYF. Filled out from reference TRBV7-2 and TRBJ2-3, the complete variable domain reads GAGVSQSPSNKVTEKGKDVELRCDPISGHTALYWYRQSLGQGLEFLIYFQGNSAPDKSGLPSDRFSAERTGGSVSTLTIQRTQQEDSAVYLCASSLGLAGAGFTDTQYFGPGTRLTVL.

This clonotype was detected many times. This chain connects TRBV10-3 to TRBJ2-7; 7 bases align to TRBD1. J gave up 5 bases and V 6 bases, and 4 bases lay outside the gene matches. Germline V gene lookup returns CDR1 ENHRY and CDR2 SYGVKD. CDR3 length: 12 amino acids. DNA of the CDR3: TGTGCCATCAGGGCAGGGGGAGACGAGCAGTACTTC. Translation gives CAIRAGGDEQYF.

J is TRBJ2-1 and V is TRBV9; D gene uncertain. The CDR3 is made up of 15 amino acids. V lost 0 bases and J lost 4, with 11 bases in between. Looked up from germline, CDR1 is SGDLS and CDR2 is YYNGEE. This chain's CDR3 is CASSVAQPGYNEQFF. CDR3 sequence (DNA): TGTGCCAGCAGCGTAGCCCAGCCGGGTTACAATGAGCAGTTCTTC.

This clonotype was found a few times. The CDR3 loop is CASSPLFTGGEAKNIQYF. In nucleotides, the CDR3 is TGTGCCAGCTCACCACTCTTCACAGGGGGCGAGGCCAAAAACATTCAGTACTTC. The chain has TRBV18 and TRBJ2-4, with 9 bases that match TRBD1. V shed 1 base and J 1 base; nucleotides not matched to a gene: 8. Germline CDR1 KGHSH, CDR2 LQKENI. The length of the CDR3 is 18 residues.

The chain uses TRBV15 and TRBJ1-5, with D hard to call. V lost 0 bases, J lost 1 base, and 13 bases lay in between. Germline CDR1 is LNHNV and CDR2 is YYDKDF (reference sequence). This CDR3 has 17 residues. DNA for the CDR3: TGTGCCACCAGCAGAGATATCGAGGGTGCGAGCAATCAGCCCCAGCATTTT. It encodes CATSRDIEGASNQPQHF.

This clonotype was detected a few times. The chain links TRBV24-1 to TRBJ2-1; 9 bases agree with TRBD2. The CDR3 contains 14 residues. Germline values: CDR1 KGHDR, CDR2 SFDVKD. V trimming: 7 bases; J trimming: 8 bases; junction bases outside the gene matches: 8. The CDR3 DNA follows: TGTGCCACCAGCGGCCCGGGACTAGCATATGAGCAGTTCTTC. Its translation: CATSGPGLAYEQFF.

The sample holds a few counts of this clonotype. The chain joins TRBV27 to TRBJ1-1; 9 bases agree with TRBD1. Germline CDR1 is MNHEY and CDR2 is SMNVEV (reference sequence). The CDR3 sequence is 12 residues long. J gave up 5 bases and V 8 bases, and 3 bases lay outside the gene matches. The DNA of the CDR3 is TGTGCCAGCTGGGACAGGGTAACTGAAGCTTTCTTT. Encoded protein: CASWDRVTEAFF.

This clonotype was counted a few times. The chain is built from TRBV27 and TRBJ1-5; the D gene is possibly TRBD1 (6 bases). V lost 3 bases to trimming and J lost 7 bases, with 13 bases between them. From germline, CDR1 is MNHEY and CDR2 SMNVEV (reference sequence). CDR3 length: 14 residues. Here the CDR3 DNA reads TGTGCCAGCAGTTTCAACGGACAGAGGCAGCCCCAGCATTTT. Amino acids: CASSFNGQRQPQHF.

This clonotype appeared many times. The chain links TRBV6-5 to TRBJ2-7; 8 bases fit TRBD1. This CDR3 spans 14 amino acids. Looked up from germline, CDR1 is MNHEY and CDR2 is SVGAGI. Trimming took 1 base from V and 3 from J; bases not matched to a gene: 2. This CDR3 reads CASSYLDRDYEQYF. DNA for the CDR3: TGTGCCAGCAGTTACTTGGACAGGGACTACGAGCAGTACTTC.